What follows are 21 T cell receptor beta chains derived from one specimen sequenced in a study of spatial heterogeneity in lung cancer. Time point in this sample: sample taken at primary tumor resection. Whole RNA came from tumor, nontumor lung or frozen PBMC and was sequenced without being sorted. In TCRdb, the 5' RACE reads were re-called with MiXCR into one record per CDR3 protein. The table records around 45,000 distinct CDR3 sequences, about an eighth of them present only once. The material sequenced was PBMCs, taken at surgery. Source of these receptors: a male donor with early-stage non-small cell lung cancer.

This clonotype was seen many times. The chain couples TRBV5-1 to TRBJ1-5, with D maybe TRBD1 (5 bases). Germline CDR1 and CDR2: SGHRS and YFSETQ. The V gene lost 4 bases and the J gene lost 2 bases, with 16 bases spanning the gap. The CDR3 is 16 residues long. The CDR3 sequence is CASSSGPGHRNQPQHF. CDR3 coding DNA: TGCGCCAGCAGCAGTGGCCCGGGGCATCGCAATCAGCCCCAGCATTTT.

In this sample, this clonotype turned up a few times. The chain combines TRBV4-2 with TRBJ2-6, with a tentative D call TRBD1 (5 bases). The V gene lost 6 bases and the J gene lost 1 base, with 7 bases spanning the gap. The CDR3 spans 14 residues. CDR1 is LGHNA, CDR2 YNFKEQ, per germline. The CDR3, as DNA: TGTGCCAGCAGAGGGGATTCTGGGGCCAACGTCCTGACTTTC. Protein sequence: CASRGDSGANVLTF.

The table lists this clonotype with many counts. For the CDR3, the DNA is TGTGCCAGCACCTTCCCGGGCGGGAGTGGAAATGAGCAGTTCTTC. Translation gives CASTFPGGSGNEQFF. V gene TRBV28 combines with J gene TRBJ2-1, with 7 bases matching TRBD2. J was trimmed by 7 bases and V by 7 bases; bases with no gene match: 13. The germline CDR1 and CDR2 sequences are MDHEN and SYDVKM. The CDR3 is made up of 15 amino acids.

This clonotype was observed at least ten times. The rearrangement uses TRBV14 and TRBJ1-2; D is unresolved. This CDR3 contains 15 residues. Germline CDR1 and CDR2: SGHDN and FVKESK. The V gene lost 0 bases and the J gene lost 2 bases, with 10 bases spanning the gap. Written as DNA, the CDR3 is TGTGCCAGCAGCCAAGATGTAGGACGGAACTATGGCTACACCTTC. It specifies CASSQDVGRNYGYTF. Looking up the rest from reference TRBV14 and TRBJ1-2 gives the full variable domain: EAGVTQFPSHSVIEKGQTVTLRCDPISGHDNLYWYRRVMGKEIKFLLHFVKESKQDESGMPNNRFLAERTGGTYSTLKVQPAELEDSGVYFCASSQDVGRNYGYTFGSGTRLTVV.

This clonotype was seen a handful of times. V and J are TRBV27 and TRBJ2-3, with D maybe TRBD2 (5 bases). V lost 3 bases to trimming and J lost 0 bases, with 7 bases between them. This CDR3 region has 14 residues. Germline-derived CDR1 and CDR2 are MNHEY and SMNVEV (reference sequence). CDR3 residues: CASSFQRSTDTQYF. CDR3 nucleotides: TGTGCCAGCAGTTTCCAGCGGAGCACAGATACGCAGTATTTT.

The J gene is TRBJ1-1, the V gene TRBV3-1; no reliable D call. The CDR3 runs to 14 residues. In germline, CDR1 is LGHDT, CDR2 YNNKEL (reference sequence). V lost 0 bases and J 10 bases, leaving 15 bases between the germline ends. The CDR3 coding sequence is TGTGCCAGCAGCCAAGATCGAGGACGGTTAGGAGCTTTCTTT. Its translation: CASSQDRGRLGAFF. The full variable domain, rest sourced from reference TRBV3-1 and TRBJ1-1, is DTAVSQTPKYLVTQMGNDKSIKCEQNLGHDTMYWYKQDSKKFLKIMFSYNNKELIINETVPNRFSPKSPDKAHLNLHINSLELGDSAVYFCASSQDRGRLGAFFGQGTRLTVV.

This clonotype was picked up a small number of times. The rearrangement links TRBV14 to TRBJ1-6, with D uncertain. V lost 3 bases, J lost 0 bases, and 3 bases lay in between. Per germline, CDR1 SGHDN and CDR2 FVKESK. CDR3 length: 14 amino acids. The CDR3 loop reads CASSHHSYNSPLHF. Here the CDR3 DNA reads TGTGCCAGCAGCCACCACTCCTATAATTCACCCCTCCACTTT.

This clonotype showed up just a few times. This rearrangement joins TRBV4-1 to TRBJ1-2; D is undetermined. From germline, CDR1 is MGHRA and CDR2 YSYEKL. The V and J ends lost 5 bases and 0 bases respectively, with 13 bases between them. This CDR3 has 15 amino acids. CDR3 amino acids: CASSAPGRANYGYTF. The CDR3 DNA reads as TGCGCCAGCAGCGCCCCCGGACGAGCTAACTATGGCTACACCTTC.

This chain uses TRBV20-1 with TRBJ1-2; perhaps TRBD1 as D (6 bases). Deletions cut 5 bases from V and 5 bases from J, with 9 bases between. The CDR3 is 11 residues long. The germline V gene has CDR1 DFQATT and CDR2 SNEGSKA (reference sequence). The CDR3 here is CSAGDNYGYTF. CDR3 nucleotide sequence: TGCAGTGCTGGGGACAATTATGGCTACACCTTC.

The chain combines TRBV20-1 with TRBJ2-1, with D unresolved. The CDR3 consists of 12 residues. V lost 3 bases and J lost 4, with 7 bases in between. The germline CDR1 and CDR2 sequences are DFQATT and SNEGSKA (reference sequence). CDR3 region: CSARWSYNEQFF. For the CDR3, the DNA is TGCAGTGCTAGGTGGTCATACAATGAGCAGTTCTTC.

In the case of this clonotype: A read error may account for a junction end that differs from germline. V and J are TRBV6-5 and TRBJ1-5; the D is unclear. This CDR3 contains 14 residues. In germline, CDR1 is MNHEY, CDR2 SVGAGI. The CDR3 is CASREGNSNQPQHF. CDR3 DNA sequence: TGTGCGAGCAGAGAGGGTAATAGCAATCAGCCCCAGCATTTT.

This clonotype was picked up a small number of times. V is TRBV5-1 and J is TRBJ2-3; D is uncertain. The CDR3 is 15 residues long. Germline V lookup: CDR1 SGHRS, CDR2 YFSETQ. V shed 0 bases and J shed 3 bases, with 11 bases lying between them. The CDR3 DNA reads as TGCGCCAGCAGCTTGGCCGAGCTTCCAACAGATACGCAGTATTTT. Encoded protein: CASSLAELPTDTQYF.

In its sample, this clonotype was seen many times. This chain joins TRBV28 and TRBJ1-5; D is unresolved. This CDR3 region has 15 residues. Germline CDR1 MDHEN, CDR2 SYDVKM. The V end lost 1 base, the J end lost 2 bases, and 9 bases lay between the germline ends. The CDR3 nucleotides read TGTGCCAGCAGTTTATCTTTGATAGGCAATCAGCCCCAGCATTTT. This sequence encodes CASSLSLIGNQPQHF.

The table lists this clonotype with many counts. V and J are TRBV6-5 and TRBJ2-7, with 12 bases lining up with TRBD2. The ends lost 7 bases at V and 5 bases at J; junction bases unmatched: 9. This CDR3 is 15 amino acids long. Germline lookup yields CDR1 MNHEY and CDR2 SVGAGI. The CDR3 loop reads CASNKGLAGIDEQYF. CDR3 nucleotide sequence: TGTGCCAGCAACAAAGGACTAGCGGGAATCGACGAGCAGTACTTC.

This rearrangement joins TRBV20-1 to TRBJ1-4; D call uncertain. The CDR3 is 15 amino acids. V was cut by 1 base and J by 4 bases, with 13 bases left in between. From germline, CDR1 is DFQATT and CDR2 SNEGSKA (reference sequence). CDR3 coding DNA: TGCAGTGCTAGAGTTGAGGCCCCCTTTAATGAAAAACTGTTTTTT. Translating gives CSARVEAPFNEKLFF.

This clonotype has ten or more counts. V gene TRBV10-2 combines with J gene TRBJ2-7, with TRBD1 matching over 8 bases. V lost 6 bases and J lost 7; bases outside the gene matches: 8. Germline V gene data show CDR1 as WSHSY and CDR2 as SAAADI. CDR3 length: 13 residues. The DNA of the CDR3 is TGCGCCAGCAGAGGGGACAGGCGTAGGGAGCAGTACTTC. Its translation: CASRGDRRREQYF.

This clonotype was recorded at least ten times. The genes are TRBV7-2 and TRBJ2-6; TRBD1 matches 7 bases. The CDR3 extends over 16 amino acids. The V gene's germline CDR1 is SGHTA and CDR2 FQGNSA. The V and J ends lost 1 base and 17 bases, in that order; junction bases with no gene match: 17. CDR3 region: CASSLGGSRGPIEMTF. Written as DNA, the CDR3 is TGTGCCAGCAGCTTAGGAGGGTCAAGGGGGCCCATAGAGATGACTTTC.

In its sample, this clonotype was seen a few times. The CDR3 spells CASSFSPGQAASGNTIYF. In nucleotides, the CDR3 is TGCGCCAGCAGCTTTTCCCCCGGGCAGGCCGCCTCTGGAAACACCATATATTTT. The chain is built from TRBV5-1 and TRBJ1-3; unclear D gene. Looked up from germline, CDR1 is SGHRS and CDR2 is YFSETQ. Deletions cut 2 bases from V and 0 bases from J, with 18 bases between. CDR3 length equals 18 residues.

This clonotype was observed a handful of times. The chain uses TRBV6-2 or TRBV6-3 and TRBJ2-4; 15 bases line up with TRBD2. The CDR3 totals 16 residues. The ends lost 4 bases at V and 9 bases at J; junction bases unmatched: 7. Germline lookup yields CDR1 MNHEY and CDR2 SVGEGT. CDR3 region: CASSWTSGGAEAIQYF. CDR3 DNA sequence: TGTGCCAGCAGTTGGACTAGCGGGGGGGCCGAGGCCATTCAGTACTTC.

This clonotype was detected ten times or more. CDR3 in amino acids: CASSLSLAAGTDTQYF. DNA for the CDR3: TGTGCCAGCAGCTTATCGCTAGCGGCCGGCACAGATACGCAGTATTTT. This sequence joins TRBV7-2 and TRBJ2-3, with 7 bases matching TRBD2. This CDR3 spans 16 amino acids. CDR1 and CDR2 (germline): SGHTA, FQGNSA. The V segment lost 2 bases and the J segment 1 base; nucleotides outside the gene matches: 6.

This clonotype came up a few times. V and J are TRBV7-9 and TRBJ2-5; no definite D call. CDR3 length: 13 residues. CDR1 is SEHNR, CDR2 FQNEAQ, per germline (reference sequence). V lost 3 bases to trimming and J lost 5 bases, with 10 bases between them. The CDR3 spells CASSFPAVETQYF. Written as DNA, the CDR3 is TGTGCCAGCAGCTTCCCGGCCGTGGAGACCCAGTACTTC.